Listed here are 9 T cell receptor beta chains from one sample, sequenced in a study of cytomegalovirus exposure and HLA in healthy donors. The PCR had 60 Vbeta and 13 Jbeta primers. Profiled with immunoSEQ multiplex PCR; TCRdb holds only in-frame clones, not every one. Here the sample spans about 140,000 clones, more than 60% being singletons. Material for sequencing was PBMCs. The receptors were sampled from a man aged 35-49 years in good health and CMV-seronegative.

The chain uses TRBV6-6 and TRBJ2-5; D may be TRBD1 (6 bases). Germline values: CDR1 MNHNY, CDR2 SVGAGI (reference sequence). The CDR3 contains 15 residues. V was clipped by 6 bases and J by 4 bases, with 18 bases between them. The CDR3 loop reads CASRPPTGSGETQYF. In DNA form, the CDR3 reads TGTGCCAGCAGACCCCCTACAGGGTCTGGAGAGACCCAGTACTTC.

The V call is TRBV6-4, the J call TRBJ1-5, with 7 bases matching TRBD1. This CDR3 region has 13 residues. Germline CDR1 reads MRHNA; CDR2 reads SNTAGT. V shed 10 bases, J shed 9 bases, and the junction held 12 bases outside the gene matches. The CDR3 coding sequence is TGTGCCACCTCTAGACAGGGTGGCGTGCCCCAGCATTTT. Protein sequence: CATSRQGGVPQHF.

CDR3 loop: CASSLTIRAGFSGANVLTF. The CDR3 DNA sequence: TGTGCCAGCAGCTTAACCATCCGGGCGGGCTTCTCTGGGGCCAACGTCCTGACTTTC. The V call is TRBV11-2, the J call TRBJ2-6; D is possibly TRBD2 (5 bases). The CDR3 has 19 residues. The V gene lost 2 bases and the J gene lost 0 bases, with 17 bases spanning the gap. CDR1 is SGHAT and CDR2 is FQNNGV in the germline V gene. Full variable domain (outside the CDR3, taken from reference TRBV11-2 and TRBJ2-6): EAGVAQSPRYKIIEKRQSVAFWCNPISGHATLYWYQQILGQGPKLLIQFQNNGVVDDSQLPKDRFSAERLKGVDSTLKIQPAKLEDSAVYLCASSLTIRAGFSGANVLTFGAGSRLTVL.

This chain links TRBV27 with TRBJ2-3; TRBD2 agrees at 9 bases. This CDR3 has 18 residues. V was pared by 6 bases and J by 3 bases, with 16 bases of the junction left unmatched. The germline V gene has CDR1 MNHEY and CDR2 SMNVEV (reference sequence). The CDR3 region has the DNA TGTGCCAGCAGCCTCGGGACTAGCCTCCTTTCCGTGACAGATACGCAGTATTTT. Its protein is CASSLGTSLLSVTDTQYF.

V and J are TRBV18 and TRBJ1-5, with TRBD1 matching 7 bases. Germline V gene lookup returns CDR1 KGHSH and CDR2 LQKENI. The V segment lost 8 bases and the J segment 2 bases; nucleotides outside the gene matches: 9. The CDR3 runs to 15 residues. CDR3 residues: CASEQGSHGNQPQHF. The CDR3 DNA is TGTGCCAGCGAACAGGGGTCTCATGGCAATCAGCCCCAGCATTTT.

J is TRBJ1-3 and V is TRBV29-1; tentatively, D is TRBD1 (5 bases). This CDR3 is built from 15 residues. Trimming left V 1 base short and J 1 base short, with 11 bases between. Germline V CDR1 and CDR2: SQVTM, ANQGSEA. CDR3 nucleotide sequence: TGCAGCGTTGAAGCCCCGGGGGGATCTGGAAACACCATATATTTT. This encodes CSVEAPGGSGNTIYF.

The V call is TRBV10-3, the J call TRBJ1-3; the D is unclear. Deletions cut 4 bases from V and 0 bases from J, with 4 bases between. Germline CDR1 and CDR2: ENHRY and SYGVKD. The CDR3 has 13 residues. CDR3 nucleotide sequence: TGTGCCATCAGTGCCAGCTCTGGAAACACCATATATTTT. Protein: CAISASSGNTIYF.

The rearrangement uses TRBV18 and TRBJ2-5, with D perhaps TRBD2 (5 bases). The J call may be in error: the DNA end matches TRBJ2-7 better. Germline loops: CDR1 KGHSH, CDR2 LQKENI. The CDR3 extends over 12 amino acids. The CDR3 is CASSPRGYEQYF. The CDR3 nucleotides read TGTGCCAGCTCACCCCGAGGGTACGAGCAGTACTTC.

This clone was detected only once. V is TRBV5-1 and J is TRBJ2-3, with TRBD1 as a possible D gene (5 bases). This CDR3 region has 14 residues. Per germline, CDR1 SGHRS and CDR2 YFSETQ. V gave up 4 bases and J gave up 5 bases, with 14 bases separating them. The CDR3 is CASSPSGLKDTQYF. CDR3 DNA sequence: TGCGCCAGCAGCCCCTCAGGGCTTAAAGATACGCAGTATTTT.